This T cell receptor beta chain appears in the sequencing data of a study of CD8 T cells in Susac syndrome. This CDR3 has 14 amino acids. The V gene's germline CDR1 is SGHTA and CDR2 FQGNSA. With V trimmed by 5 bases and J by 8 bases, 9 bases remained unmatched. It was with random hexamers that 0.5 to 1 ug RNA was reverse transcribed. A multiplex approach, immunoSEQ multiplex PCR, amplified TCR beta CDR3 across 54 Vbeta and 13 Jbeta. Each CDR3 protein is one row after TCRdb ran MiXCR on the immunoSEQ multiplex PCR reads. Here the sample spans 140,000 or so distinct CDR3 sequences, under 97% being singletons.

Sequenced input: CD4+ T cells from PBMCs. The source is a human donor with Susac syndrome. J is TRBJ2-4 and V is TRBV7-2; 7 bases agree with TRBD2. The CDR3, as DNA: TGTGCCAGCAGCCAACGGGACTATGGATACATTCAGTACTTC. Translation gives CASSQRDYGYIQYF.